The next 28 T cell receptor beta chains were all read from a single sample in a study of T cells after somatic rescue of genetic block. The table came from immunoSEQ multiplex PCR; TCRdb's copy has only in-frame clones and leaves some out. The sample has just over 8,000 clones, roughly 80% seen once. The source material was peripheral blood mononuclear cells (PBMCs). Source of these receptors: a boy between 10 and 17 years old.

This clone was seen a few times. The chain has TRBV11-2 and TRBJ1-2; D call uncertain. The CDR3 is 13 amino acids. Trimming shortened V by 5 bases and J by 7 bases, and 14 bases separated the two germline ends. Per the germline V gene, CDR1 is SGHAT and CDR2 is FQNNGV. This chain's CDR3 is CASSIRRSGGYTF. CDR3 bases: TGTGCCAGCAGCATAAGGAGGTCGGGTGGCTACACCTTC.

CDR3 DNA: TGTGCCAGCAGCGAGGGCACCCCGGGGGGCGACGGCTACACCTTC. Its protein is CASSEGTPGGDGYTF. The chain links TRBV9 to TRBJ1-2, with D tentatively TRBD1 (6 bases). In germline, CDR1 is SGDLS, CDR2 YYNGEE. V lost 3 bases and J 8 bases, leaving 20 bases between the germline ends. This CDR3 is 15 amino acids long.

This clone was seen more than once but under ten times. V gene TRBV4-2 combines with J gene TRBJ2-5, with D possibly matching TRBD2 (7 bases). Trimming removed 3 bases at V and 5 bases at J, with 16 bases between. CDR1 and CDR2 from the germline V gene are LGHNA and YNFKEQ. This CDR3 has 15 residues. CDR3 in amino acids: CASSHPLGGAETQYF. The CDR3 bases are TGTGCCAGCAGCCACCCCCTGGGGGGGGCGGAGACCCAGTACTTC.

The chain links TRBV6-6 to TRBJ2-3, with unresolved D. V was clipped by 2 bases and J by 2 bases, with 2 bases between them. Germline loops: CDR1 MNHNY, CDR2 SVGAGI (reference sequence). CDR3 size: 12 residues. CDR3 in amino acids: CASSYLTDTQYF. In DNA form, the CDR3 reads TGTGCCAGCAGTTACCTCACAGATACGCAGTATTTT.

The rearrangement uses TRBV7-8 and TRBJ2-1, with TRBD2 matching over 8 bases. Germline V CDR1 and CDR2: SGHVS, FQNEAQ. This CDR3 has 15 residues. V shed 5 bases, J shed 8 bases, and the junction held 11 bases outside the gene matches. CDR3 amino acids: CASSPVGGGMDEQFF. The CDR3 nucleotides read TGTGCCAGCAGCCCGGTGGGCGGGGGGATGGATGAGCAGTTCTTC.

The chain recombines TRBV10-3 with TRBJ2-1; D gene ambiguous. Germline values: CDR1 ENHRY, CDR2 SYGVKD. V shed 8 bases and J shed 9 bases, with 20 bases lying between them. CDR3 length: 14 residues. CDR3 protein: CAIAPRPPGVEQFF. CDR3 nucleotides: TGTGCCATCGCCCCCCGGCCACCTGGAGTTGAGCAGTTCTTC.

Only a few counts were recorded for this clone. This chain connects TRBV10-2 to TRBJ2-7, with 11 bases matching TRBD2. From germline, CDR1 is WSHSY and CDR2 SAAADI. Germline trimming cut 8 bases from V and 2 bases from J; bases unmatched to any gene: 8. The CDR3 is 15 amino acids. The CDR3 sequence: CASATGTSGPYEQYF. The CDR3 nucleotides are TGCGCCAGCGCCACCGGGACTAGCGGTCCCTACGAGCAGTACTTC.

CDR3 in DNA: TGCGCCAGCAGCCCAAACCTTGGGGACACTGAAGCTTTCTTT. Amino acids: CASSPNLGDTEAFF. The chain carries TRBV5-1 and TRBJ1-1; D call uncertain. CDR3 size: 14 residues. Trimming pared 4 bases from V and 3 bases from J, leaving 13 bases between. Germline CDR1 SGHRS, CDR2 YFSETQ.

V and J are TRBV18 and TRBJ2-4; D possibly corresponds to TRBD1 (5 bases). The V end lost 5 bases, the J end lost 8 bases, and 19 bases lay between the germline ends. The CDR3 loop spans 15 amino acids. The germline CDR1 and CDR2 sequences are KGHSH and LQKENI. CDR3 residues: CASSTQKGPVYIQYF. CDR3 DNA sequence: TGTGCCAGCTCAACACAGAAGGGGCCCGTCTACATTCAGTACTTC.

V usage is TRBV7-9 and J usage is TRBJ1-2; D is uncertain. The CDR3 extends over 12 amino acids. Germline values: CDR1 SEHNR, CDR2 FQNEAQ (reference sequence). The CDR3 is CAAPARDYGYTF. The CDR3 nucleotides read TGTGCAGCCCCCGCCAGAGACTATGGCTACACCTTC. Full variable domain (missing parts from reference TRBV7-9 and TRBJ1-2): DTGVSQNPRHKITKRGQNVTFRCDPISEHNRLYWYRQTLGQGPEFLTYFQNEAQLEKSRLLSDRFSAERPKGSFSTLEIQRTEQGDSAMYLCAAPARDYGYTFGSGTRLTVV.

The CDR3 nucleotides are TGCGCCAGCAGCTTGGTGGGGGGGTCCTACGAGCAGTACTTC. The encoded protein is CASSLVGGSYEQYF. The rearrangement links TRBV5-1 to TRBJ2-7, with 7 bases matching TRBD2. Germline lookup yields CDR1 SGHRS and CDR2 YFSETQ. V dropped 0 bases and J dropped 1; count of bases not matched to a gene: 1. The CDR3 consists of 14 residues.

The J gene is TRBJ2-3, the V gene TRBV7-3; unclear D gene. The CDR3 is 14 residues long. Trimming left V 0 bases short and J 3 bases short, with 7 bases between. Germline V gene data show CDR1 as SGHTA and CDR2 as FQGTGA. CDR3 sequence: CASSLTHGTDTQYF. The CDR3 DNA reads TGTGCCAGCAGCTTAACTCACGGAACAGATACGCAGTATTTT.

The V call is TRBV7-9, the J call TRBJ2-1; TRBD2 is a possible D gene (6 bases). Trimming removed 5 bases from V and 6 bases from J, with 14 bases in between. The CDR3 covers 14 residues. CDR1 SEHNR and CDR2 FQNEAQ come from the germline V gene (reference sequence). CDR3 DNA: TGTGCCAGCAGCCCCCGGGAGCTCTCCAATGAGCAGTTCTTC. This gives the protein CASSPRELSNEQFF.

This CDR3 is CSVTGDRGLGTEAFF. DNA of the CDR3: TGCAGCGTTACTGGGGACAGGGGGTTGGGAACTGAAGCTTTCTTT. The rearrangement uses TRBV29-1 and TRBJ1-1, with TRBD1 matching over 11 bases. The CDR3 is 15 residues long. Trimming cost V 5 bases and J 5 bases; bases outside gene matches: 10. CDR1 and CDR2 from the germline V gene are SQVTM and ANQGSEA.

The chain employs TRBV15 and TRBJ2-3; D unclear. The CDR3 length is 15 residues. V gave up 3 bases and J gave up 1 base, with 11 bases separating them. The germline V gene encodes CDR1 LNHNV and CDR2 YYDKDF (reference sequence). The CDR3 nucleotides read TGTGCCACCAGCAGGGACCCTCTACGCACAGATACGCAGTATTTT. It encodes CATSRDPLRTDTQYF.

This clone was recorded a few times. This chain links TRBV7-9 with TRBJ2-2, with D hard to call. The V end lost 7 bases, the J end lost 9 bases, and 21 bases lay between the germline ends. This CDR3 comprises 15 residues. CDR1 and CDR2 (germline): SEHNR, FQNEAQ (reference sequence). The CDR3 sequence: CASTRVATSYRELFF. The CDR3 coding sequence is TGTGCCAGCACCCGAGTGGCTACTTCCTACCGGGAGCTGTTTTTT.

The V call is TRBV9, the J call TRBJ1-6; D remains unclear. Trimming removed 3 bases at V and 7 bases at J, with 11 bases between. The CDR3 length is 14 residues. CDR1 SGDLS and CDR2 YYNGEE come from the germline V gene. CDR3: CASSGRTGNSPLHF. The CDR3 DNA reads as TGTGCCAGCAGCGGGCGGACGGGGAATTCACCCCTCCACTTT.

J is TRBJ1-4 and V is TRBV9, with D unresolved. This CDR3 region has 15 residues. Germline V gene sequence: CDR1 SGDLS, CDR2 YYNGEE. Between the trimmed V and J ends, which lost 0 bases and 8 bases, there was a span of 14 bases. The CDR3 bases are TGTGCCAGCAGCGTAGGTCGAGGGTTTGTGGAAAAACTGTTTTTT. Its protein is CASSVGRGFVEKLFF.

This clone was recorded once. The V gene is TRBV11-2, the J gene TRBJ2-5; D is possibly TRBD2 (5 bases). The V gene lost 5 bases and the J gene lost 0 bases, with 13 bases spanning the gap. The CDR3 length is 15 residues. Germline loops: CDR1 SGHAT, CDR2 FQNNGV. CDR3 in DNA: TGTGCCAGCAGCGAGGGAGTTATGTACCAAGAGACCCAGTACTTC. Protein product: CASSEGVMYQETQYF.

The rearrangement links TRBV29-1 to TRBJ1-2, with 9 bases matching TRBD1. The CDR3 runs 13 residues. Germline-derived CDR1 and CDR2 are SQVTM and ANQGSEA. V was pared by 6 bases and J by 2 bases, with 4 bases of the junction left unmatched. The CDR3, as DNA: TGCAGCGTGGGACAGGGAAGGAACTATGGCTACACCTTC. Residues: CSVGQGRNYGYTF.

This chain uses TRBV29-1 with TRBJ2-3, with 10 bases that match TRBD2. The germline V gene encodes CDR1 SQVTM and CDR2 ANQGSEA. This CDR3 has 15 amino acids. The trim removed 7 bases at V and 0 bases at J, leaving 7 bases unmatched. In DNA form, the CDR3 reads TGCAGCGCCCTTACTAGCGGGGAAAGCACAGATACGCAGTATTTT. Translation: CSALTSGESTDTQYF.

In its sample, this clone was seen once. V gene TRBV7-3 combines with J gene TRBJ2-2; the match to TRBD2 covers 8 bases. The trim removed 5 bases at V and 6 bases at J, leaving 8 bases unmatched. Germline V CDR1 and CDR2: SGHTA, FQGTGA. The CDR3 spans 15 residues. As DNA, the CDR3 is TGTGCCAGCAGCGTGAGCGGGAGTCTCTCCGGGGAGCTGTTTTTT. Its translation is CASSVSGSLSGELFF.

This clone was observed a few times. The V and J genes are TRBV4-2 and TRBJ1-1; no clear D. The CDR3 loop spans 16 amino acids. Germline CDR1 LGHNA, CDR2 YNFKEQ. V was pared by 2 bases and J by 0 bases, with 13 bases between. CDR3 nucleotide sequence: TGTGCCAGCAGCCAACCACAGACATACTTGAACACTGAAGCTTTCTTT. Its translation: CASSQPQTYLNTEAFF.

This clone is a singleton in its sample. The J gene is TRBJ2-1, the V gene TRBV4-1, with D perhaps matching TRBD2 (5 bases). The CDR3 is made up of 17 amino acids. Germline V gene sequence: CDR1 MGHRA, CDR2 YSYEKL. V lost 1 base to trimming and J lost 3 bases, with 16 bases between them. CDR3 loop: CASSQAAGLAYYNEQFF. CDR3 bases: TGCGCCAGCAGCCAAGCGGCTGGCTTAGCGTACTACAATGAGCAGTTCTTC.

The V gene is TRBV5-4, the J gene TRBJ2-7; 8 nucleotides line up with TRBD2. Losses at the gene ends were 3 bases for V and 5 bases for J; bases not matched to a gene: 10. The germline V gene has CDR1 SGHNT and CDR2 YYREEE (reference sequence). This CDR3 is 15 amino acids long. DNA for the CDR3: TGTGCCAGCAGCTCCGAGGACGGGAGGGCCGACGAGCAGTACTTC. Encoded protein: CASSSEDGRADEQYF.

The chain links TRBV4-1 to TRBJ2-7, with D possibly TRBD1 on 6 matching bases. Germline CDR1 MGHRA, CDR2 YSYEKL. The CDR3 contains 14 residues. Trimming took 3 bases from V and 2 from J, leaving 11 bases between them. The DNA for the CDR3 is TGCGCCAGCAGCCAGGCCGACAGGCCCTACGAGCAGTACTTC. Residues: CASSQADRPYEQYF.

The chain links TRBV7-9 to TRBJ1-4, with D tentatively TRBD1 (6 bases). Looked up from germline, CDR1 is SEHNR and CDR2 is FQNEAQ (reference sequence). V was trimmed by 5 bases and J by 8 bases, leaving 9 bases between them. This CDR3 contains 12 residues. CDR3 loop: CASSRGREKLFF. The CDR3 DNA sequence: TGTGCCAGCAGCAGGGGGAGGGAAAAACTGTTTTTT. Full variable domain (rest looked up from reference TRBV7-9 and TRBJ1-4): DTGVSQNPRHKITKRGQNVTFRCDPISEHNRLYWYRQTLGQGPEFLTYFQNEAQLEKSRLLSDRFSAERPKGSFSTLEIQRTEQGDSAMYLCASSRGREKLFFGSGTQLSVL.

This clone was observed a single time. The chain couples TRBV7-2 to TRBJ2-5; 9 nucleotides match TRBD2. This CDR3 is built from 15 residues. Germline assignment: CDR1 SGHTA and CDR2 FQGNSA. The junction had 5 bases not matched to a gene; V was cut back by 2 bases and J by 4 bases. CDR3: CASSLSSGASETQYF. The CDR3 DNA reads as TGTGCCAGCAGCTTATCTAGCGGGGCCTCAGAGACCCAGTACTTC.